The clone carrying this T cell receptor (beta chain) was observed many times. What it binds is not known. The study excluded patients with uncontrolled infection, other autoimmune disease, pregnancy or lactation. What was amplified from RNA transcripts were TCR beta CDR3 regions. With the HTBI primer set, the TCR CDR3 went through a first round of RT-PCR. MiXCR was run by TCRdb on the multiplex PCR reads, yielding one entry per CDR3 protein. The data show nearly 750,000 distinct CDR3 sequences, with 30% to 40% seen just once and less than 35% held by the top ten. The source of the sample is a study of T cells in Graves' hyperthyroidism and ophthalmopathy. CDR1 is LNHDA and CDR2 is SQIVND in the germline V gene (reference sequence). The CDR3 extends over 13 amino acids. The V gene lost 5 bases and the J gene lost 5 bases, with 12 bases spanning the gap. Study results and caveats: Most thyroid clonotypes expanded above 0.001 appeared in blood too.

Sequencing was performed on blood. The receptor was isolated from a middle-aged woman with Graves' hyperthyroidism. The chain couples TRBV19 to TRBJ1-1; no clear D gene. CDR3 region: CASSVGGITEAFF. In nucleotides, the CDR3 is TGTGCCAGTAGTGTCGGTGGGATAACTGAAGCTTTCTTT.